These 3 T cell receptor beta chains originate from one sample sequenced in a study of T cells after somatic rescue of genetic block (dated by TCRdb to the early 2020s). Library prep was done by the immunoSEQ multiplex PCR assay. Held by TCRdb, this immuneACCESS table contains in-frame sequences only and omits some clones. Under half of the omission traces to an unresolved V gene where checked; the cause of the rest is unknown. The table for this sample lists approximately 14,000 clones; around 71% of them were counted only once. The biggest ten clones account for about 14% of the sample. Source material: peripheral blood mononuclear cells (PBMCs). The receptors shown here come from a boy between 10 and 17 years old.

The rearrangement uses TRBV11-2 and TRBJ1-2; D gene uncertain. Between the trimmed V and J ends, which lost 2 bases and 0 bases, there was a span of 4 bases. In germline, CDR1 is SGHAT, CDR2 FQNNGV. The CDR3 length is 13 residues. This chain's CDR3 is CASSLRSNYGYTF. The CDR3 DNA reads TGTGCCAGCAGCTTAAGGTCTAACTATGGCTACACCTTC.

The CDR3 region is CASSAWDSHIQYF. The CDR3 DNA sequence: TGTGCCAGCAGCGCCTGGGACAGCCACATTCAGTACTTC. J is TRBJ2-4 and V is TRBV9, with 7 bases that match TRBD1. This CDR3 has 13 amino acids. V shed 3 bases and J 8 bases; nucleotides not matched to a gene: 5. Germline loops: CDR1 SGDLS, CDR2 YYNGEE.

This chain connects TRBV6-5 to TRBJ2-3; possibly TRBD1 for D (5 bases). Germline CDR1 and CDR2: MNHEY and SVGAGI. This CDR3 spans 13 amino acids. Trimming left V 0 bases short and J 10 bases short, with 11 bases between. This chain's CDR3 is CASSYSRTMAQYF. The CDR3 bases are TGTGCCAGCAGTTACTCAAGGACAATGGCGCAGTATTTT.